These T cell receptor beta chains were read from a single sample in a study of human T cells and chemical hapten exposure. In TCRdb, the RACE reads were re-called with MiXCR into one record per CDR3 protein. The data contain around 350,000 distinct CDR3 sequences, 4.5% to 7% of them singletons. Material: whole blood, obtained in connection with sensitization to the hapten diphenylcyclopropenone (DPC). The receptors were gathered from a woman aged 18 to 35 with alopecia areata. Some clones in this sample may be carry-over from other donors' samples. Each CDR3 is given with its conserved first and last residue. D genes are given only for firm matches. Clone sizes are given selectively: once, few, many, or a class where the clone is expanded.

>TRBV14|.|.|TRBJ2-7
CASSQDNGPYEQYF
TGTGCCAGCAGCCAAGATAACGGACCCTACGAGCAGTACTTC
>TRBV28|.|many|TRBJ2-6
CASITGQSPSGANVLTF
TGTGCCAGTATCACCGGACAGTCACCCTCTGGGGCCAACGTCCTGACTTTC
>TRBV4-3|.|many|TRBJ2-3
CASSQDFSQTTDTQYF
TGCGCCAGCAGCCAAGATTTTAGCCAGACCACAGATACGCAGTATTTT
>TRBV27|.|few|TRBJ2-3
CASRPLGTDTQYF
TGTGCCAGCAGGCCACTCGGCACAGATACGCAGTATTTT
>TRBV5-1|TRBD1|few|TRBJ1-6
CASSLDWTGQGSPLHF
TGCGCCAGCAGCTTAGATTGGACAGGGCAGGGTTCACCCCTCCACTTT
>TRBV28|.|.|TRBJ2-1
CASSPPQHAGEQFF
TGTGCCAGCAGCCCCCCTCAGCACGCAGGCGAGCAGTTCTTC
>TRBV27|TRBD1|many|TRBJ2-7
CASSGGQGRSSYEQYF
TGTGCCAGCAGTGGAGGACAGGGCCGATCATCCTACGAGCAGTACTTC
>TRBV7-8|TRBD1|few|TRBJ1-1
CASSLVVAWQGARLNTEAFF
TGTGCCAGCAGCTTAGTCGTGGCCTGGCAGGGGGCTCGGTTGAACACTGAAGCTTTCTTT
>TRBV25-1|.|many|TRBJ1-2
CASSEAGNYGYTF
TGTGCCAGCAGTGAGGCGGGGAACTATGGCTACACCTTC
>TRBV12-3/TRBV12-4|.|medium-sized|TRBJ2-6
CASNRDGNSGANVLTF
TGTGCCAGCAACCGGGACGGCAACTCTGGGGCCAACGTCCTGACTTTC
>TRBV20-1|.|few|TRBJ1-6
CSARDRGSYNSPLHF
TGCAGTGCTAGAGACAGAGGCTCCTATAATTCACCCCTCCACTTT
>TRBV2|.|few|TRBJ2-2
CAGRPNTGELFF
TGTGCCGGGAGACCAAACACCGGGGAGCTGTTTTTT
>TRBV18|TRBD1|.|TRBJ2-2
CASSRDSQGRELFF
TGTGCCAGCTCACGGGACAGCCAGGGCCGGGAGCTGTTTTTT
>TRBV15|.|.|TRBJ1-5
CATSRDHRYSNQPQHF
TGTGCCACCAGCAGAGACCACAGATATAGCAATCAGCCCCAGCATTTT
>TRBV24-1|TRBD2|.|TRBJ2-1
CATSDFRLAGSNEQFF
TGTGCCACCAGTGATTTCCGACTAGCGGGTTCCAATGAGCAGTTCTTC
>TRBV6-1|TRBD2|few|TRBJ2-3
CASSRDGGSRTDTQYF
TGTGCCAGCAGTCGAGACGGGGGGAGTCGCACAGATACGCAGTATTTT
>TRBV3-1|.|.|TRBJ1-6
CASSQDLGSSYNSPLPF
TGTGCCAGCAGCCAAGATTTGGGGAGCTCCTATAATTCACCCCTCCCCTTT
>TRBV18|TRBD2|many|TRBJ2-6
CASSPTDRTSVWSGANVLTF
TGTGCCAGCTCACCGACCGACAGGACTAGCGTGTGGTCCGGGGCCAACGTCCTGACTTTC
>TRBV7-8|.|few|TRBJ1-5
CASSLSRVREGNQPQHF
TGTGCCAGCAGCTTAAGCCGGGTCAGGGAGGGCAATCAGCCCCAGCATTTT
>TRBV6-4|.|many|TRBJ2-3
CASSDPKDYTDTQYF
TGTGCCAGCAGTGACCCCAAGGACTACACAGATACGCAGTATTTT
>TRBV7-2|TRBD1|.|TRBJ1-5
CASSLGQGGSQPQHF
TGTGCCAGCAGCTTAGGACAGGGGGGGAGTCAGCCCCAGCATTTT
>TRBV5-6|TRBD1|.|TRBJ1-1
CASSLYRGLTEAFF
TGTGCCAGCAGCTTATACAGGGGGCTGACTGAAGCTTTCTTT
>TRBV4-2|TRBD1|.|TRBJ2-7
CASSPNLDRDYEQYF
TGTGCCAGCAGCCCCAACCTAGACAGGGACTACGAGCAGTACTTC
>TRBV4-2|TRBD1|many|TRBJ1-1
CASSQDQVDRVTEAFF
TGTGCCAGCAGCCAAGATCAAGTGGACAGGGTCACTGAAGCTTTCTTT
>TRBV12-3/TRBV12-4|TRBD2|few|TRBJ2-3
CASSPSGGYTDTQYF
TGTGCCAGCAGTCCTAGCGGGGGGTACACAGATACGCAGTATTTT
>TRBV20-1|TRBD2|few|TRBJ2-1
CSATTSGGALFF
TGCAGTGCTACAACTAGCGGGGGGGCCCTCTTCTTC
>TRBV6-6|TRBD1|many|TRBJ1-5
CASRQGASQPQHF
TGTGCCAGCAGACAGGGGGCATCTCAGCCCCAGCATTTT
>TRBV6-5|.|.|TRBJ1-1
CASNGRQGTEAFF
TGTGCCAGCAACGGACGGCAGGGGACTGAAGCTTTCTTT
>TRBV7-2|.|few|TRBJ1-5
CASSLGRVGLHF
TGTGCCAGCAGCCTGGGCCGTGTAGGGCTGCATTTT
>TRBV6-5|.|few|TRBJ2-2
CASNPTGRGSGTGELFF
TGTGCCAGCAACCCCACGGGGAGAGGTTCGGGAACCGGGGAGCTGTTTTTT
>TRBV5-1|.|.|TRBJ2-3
CASSLPARMDTQYF
TGCGCCAGCAGCTTGCCTGCTCGGATGGATACGCAGTATTTT